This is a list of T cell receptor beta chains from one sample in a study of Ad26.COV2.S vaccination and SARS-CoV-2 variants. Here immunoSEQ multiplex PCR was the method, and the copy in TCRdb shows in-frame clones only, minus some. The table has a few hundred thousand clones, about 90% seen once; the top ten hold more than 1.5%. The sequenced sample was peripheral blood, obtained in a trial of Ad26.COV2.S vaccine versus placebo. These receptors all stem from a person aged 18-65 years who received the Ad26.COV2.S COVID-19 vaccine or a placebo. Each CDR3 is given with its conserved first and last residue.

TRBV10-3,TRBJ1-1,CAISGTYRGTEAFF
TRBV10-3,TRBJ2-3,CAIGELAGGYTDTQYF
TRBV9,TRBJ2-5,CASSTHKERETQYF
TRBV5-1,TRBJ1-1,CASSLSMTGGNTEAFF
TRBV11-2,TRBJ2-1,CASSSKQRASYNEQFF
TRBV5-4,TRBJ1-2,CASSLGTELGLGYTF
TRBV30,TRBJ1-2,CAWRGRGTENNYGYTF
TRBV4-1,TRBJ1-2,CASSPGGIEANYGYTF
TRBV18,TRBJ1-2,CASSPPEIGYTF
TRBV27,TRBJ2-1,CASSLQESSYNEQFF
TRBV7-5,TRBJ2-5,CARSLRETQYF
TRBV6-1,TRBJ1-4,CASSEVPDEKLFF
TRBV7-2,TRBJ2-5,CASSLAQETGQETQYF
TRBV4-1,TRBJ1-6,CASSQDGSPEQNSPLHF
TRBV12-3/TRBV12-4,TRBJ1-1,CASRGGTEAFF
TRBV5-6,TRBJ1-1,CASSLLRLEAGLIGAFF
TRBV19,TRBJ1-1,CASSSRPLGFMNTEAFF
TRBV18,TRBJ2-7,CASSPDPYEQYF
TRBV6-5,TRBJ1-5,CASTFFRGENQPQHF
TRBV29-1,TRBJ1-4,CSVEVPATNEKLFF
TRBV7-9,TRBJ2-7,CASSLSSSDSYEQYF
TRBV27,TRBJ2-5,CASRSGQETQYF
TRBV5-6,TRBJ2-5,CASSLPASRQETQYF
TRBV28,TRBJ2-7,CASSLWGGTGSSYEQYF
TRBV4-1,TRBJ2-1,CASSQAGVDEQFF
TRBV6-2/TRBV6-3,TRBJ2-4,CASSSFLQSSQENIQYF
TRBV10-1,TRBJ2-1,CASSRDRGYNEQFF
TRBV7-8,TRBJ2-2,CASSYDFAVSGRGTGELFF
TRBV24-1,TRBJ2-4,CATSDSRVFHIQYF
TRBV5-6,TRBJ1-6,CASSLFNRYSPLHF
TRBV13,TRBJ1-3,CASSLQGNSYF
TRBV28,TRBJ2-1,CASRGASSYNEQFF
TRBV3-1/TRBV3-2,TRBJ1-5,CASSRQFNQPQHF
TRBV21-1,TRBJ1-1,CASSILREERNTEAFF
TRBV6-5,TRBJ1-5,CASRGRYNQPQHF
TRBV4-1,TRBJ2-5,CASSPSGGQETQYF
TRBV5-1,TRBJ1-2,CASSLGTGGNYGYTF
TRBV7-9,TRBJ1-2,CASSLYDSNYGYTF
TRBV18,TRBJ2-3,CASSPGDTQYF
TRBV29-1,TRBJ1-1,CSVSHTEAFF
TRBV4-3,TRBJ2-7,CASSPGTVSYEQYF
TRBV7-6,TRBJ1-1,CASTKTAGTGDTEAFF
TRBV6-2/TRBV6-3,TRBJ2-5,CASSYSAGGVETQYF
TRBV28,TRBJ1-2,CASSSDTTGGYTF
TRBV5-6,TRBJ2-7,CASSFNPGQGWYEQYF
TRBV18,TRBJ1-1,CASSPHKDTEAFF
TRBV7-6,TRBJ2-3,CASSWGVNTDTQYF
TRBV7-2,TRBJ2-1,CASSPDSGGSYNEQFF
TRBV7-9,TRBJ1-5,CASSSDRGGQPQHF
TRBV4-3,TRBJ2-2,CASSQDLISGELFF
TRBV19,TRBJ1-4,CASSPDRGGEKLFF
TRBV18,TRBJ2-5,CASSRGWHQETQYF
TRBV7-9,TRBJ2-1,CASSSMTGPTYNEQFF
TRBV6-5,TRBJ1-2,CASSLGQGAFYGYTF
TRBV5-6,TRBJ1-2,CASSFRGLAGYTF
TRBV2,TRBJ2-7,CASSEPVGGKYEQYF
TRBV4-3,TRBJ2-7,CASSPILDGAYEQYF
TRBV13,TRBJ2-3,CASSLRPAFTDTQYF
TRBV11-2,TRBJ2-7,CASSFGTTFEQYF